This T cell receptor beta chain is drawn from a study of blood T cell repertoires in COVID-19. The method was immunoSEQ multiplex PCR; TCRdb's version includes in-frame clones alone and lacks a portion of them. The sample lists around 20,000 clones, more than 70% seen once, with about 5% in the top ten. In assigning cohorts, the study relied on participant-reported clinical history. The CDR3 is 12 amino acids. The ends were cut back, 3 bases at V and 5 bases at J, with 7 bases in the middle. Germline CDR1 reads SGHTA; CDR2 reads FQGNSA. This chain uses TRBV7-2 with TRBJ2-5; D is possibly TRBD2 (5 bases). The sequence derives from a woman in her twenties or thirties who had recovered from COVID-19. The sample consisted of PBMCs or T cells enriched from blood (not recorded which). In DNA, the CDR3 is TGTGCCAGCAGCTTCGGAGGCGAGACCCAGTACTTC. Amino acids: CASSFGGETQYF.